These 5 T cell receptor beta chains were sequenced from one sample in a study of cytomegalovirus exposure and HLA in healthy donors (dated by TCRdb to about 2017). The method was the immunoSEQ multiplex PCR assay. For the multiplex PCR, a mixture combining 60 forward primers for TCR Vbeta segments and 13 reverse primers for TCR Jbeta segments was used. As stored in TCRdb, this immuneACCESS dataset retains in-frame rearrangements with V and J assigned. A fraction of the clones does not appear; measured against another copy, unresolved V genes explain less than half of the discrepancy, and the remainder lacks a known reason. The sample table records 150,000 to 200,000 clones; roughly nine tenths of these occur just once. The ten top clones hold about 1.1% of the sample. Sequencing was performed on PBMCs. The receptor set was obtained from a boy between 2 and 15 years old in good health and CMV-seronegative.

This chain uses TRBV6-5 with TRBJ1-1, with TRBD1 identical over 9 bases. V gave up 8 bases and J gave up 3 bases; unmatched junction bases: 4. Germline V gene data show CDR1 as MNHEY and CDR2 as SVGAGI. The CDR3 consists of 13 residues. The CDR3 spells CASGQGLYTEAFF. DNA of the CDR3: TGTGCCAGCGGACAGGGGCTTTACACTGAAGCTTTCTTT.

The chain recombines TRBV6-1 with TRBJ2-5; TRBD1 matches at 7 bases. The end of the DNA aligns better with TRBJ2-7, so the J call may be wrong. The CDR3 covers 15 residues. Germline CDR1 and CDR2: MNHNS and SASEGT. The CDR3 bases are TGTGCCAGCAGCCATAACAGGGGAGCGCGGTACGAGCAGTACTTC. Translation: CASSHNRGARYEQYF.

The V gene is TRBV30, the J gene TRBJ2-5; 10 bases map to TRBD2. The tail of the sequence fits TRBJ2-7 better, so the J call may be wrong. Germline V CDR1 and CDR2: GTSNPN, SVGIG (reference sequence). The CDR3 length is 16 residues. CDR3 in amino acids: CAWSLGRSSGGYEQYF. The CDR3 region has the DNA TGTGCCTGGAGCCTGGGGCGGTCTAGCGGGGGATACGAGCAGTACTTC.

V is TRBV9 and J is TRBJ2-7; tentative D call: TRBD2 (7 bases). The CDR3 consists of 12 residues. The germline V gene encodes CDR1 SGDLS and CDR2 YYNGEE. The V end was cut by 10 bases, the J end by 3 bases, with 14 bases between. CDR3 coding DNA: TGTGCCCTAGGGGGGGGCTACTACGAGCAGTACTTC. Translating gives CALGGGYYEQYF.

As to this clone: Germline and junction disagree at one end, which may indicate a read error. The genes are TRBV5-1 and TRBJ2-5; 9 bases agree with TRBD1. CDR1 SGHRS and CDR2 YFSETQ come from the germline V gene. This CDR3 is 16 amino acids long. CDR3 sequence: CASSPYRGLHQEAQYF. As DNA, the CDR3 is TGCGCCAGCAGCCCGTACAGGGGGCTACACCAAGAGGCCCAGTACTTC.